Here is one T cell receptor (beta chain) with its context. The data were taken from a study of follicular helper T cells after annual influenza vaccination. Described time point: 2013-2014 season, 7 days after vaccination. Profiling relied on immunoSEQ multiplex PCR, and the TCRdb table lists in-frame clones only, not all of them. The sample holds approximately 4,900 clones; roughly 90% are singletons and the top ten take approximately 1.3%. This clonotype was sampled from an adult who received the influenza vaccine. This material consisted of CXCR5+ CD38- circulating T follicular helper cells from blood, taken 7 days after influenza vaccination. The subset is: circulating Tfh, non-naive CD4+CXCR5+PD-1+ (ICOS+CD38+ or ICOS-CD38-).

CDR3 bases: TGTGCCAGCAGGGAGGGGGCGCGACTCAATGAGCAGTTCTTC. The encoded protein is CASREGARLNEQFF. The chain has TRBV2 and TRBJ2-1, with D perhaps TRBD1 (7 bases). CDR3 length: 14 amino acids. Trimming took 6 bases from V and 6 from J, leaving 15 bases between them. From germline, CDR1 is SNHLY and CDR2 FYNNEI.